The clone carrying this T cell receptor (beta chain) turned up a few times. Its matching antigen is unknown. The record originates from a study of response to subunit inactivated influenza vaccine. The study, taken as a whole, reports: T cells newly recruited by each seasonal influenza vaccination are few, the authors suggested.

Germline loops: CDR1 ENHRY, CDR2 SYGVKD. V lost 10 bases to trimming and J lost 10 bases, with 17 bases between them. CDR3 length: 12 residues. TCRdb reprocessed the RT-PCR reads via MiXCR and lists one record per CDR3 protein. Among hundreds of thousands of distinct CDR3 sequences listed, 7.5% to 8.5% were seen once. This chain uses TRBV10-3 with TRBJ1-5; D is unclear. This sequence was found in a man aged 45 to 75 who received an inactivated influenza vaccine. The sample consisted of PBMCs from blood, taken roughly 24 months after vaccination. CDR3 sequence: CATRGPEGPQHF. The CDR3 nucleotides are TGTGCCACCCGAGGGCCTGAGGGTCCCCAGCATTTT.